The text below deals with one T cell receptor beta chain. Antigen unknown. The sample comes from a study of T-cell memory formation after mild COVID-19. Study summary: TCR clusters were mostly donor specific. Study outcomes and limitations: Contracting CD4+ clones were located mainly in CM and EM, and CD8+ clones in EMRA. Clones that contracted from day 15 to 85 had balanced CD4/CD8; later expanders were CD4+ biased.

UMIs and sample barcodes were carried by the TCR alpha and TCR beta cDNA libraries that 5'RACE produced using constant-segment primers. TCRdb re-called the 5' RACE reads through MiXCR, storing one row per CDR3 protein. The sample lists about 400,000 distinct CDR3 sequences, 20% to 30% occurring once. The CDR3 consists of 17 residues. J lost 6 bases, V lost 0 bases, and 9 bases had no gene match. The germline gives CDR1 SGHRS, CDR2 YFSETQ. The J gene is TRBJ2-3, the V gene TRBV5-1; 11 nucleotides line up with TRBD2. This TCR came from an adult woman who had mild COVID-19 (a few samples of this study predate the infection). Cell type and time point are not known. Specimen: PBMCs or a T cell subset sorted from them (not recorded which). The CDR3 DNA sequence: TGCGCCAGCAGCTTGGGGGCACTAGCGGGGGACCGGGATACGCAGTATTTT. Translated, it gives CASSLGALAGDRDTQYF. Drawing the rest from reference TRBV5-1 and TRBJ2-3, the complete variable domain is KAGVTQTPRYLIKTRGQQVTLSCSPISGHRSVSWYQQTPGQGLQFLFEYFSETQRNKGNFPGRFSGRQFSNSRSEMNVSTLELGDSALYLCASSLGALAGDRDTQYFGPGTRLTVL.